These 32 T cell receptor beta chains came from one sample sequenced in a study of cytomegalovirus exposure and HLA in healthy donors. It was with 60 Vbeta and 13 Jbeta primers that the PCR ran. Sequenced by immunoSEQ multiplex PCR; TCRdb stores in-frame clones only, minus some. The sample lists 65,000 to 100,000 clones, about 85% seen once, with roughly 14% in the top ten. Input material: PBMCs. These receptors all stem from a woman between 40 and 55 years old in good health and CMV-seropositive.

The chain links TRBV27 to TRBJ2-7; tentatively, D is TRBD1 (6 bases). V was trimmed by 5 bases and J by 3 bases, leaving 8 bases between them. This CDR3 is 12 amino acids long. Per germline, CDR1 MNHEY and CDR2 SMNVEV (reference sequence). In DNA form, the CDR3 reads TGTGCCAGCAGTATACAGGGCTACGAGCAGTACTTC. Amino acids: CASSIQGYEQYF.

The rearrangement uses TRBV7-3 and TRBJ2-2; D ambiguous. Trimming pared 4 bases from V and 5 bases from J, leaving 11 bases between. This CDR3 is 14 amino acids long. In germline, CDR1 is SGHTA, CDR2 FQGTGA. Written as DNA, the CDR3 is TGTGCCAGCAGCTCCGGGTTCCAGACCGGGGAGCTGTTTTTT. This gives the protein CASSSGFQTGELFF.

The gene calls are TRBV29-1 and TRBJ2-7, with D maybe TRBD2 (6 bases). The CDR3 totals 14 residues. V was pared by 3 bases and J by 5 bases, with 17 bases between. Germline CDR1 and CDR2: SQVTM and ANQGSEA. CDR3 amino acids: CSVEFGTAGNEQYF. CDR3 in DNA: TGCAGCGTTGAGTTCGGGACTGCCGGGAACGAGCAGTACTTC.

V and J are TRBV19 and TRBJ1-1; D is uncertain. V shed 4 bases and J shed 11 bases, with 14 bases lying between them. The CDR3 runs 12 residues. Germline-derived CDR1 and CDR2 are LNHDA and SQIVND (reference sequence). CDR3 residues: CASSTPRIRAFF. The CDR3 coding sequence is TGTGCCAGTAGTACCCCGCGCATTCGTGCTTTCTTT.

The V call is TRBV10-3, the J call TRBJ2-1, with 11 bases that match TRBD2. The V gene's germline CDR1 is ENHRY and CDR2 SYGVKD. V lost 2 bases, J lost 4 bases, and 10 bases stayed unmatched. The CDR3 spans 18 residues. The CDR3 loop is CAISERVAGGTTYNEQFF. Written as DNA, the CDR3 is TGTGCCATCAGTGAGCGAGTAGCGGGAGGGACAACATACAATGAGCAGTTCTTC.

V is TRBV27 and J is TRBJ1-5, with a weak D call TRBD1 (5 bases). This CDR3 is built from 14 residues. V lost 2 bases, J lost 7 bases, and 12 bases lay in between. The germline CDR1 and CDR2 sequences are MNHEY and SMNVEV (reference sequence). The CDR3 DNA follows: TGTGCCAGCAGTTTAGGGGCAGGGATGCAGCCCCAGCATTTT. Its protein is CASSLGAGMQPQHF.

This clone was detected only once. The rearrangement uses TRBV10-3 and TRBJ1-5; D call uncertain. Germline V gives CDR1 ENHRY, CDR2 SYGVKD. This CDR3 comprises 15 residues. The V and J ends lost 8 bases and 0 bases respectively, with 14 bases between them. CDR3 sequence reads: CAIGEGGYSNQPQHF. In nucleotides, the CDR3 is TGTGCCATCGGAGAGGGTGGATATAGCAATCAGCCCCAGCATTTT.

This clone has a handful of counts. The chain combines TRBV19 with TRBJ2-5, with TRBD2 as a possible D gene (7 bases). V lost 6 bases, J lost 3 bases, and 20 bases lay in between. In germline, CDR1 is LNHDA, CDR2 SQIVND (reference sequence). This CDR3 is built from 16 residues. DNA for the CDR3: TGTGCCAGTAGCCACGGGGGGCAGCTAGCAAAAGAGACCCAGTACTTC. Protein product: CASSHGGQLAKETQYF.

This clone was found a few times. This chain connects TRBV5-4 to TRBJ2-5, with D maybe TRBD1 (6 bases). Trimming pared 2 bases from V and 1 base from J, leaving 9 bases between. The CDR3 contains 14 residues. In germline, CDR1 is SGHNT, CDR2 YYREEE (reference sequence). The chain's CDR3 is CASSLGDTQETQYF. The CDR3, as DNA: TGTGCCAGCAGCTTAGGGGACACCCAAGAGACCCAGTACTTC.

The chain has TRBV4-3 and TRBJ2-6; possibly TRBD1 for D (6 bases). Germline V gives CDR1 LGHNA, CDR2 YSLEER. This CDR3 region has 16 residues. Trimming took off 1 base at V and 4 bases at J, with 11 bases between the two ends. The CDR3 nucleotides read TGCGCCAGCAGCCAAGTATGGGGGACAGGGGCCAACGTCCTGACTTTC. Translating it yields CASSQVWGTGANVLTF.

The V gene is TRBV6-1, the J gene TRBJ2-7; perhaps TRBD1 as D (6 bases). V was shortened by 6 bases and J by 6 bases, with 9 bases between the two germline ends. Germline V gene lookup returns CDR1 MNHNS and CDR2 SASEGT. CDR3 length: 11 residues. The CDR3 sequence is CASSETGEQYF. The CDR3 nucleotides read TGTGCCAGCAGCGAGACAGGCGAGCAGTACTTC.

CDR3 coding DNA: TGTGCCAGCAGCCCCGCGGGGCACAGCAATCAGCCCCAGCATTTT. Protein product: CASSPAGHSNQPQHF. The V and J genes are TRBV11-2 and TRBJ1-5; D might be TRBD1 (5 bases). The V gene lost 5 bases and the J gene lost 1 base, with 12 bases spanning the gap. Germline values: CDR1 SGHAT, CDR2 FQNNGV. This CDR3 has 15 amino acids.

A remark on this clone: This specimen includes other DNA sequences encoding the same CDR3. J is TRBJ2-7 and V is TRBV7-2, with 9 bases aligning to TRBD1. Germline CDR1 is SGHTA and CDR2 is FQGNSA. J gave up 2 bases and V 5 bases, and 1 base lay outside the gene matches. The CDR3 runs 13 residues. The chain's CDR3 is CASSRDRAYEQYF. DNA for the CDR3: TGTGCCAGCAGCAGGGACAGGGCCTACGAGCAGTACTTC.

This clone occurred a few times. The CDR3 nucleotides read TGTGCCATCAGTTCGACAGGGGGCCGAGGAAACACTGAAGCTTTCTTT. It encodes CAISSTGGRGNTEAFF. The V gene is TRBV10-3, the J gene TRBJ1-1, with 10 positions matching TRBD1. CDR3 length equals 16 residues. The V gene end was trimmed by 5 bases and the J gene end by 2 bases; junction bases not matched to a gene: 8. Germline CDR1 reads ENHRY; CDR2 reads SYGVKD.

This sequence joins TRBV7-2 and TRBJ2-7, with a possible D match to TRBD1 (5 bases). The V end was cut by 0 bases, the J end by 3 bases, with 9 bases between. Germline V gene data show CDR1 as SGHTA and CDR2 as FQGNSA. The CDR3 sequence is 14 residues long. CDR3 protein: CASSLAPGRYEQYF. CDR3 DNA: TGTGCCAGCAGCTTAGCGCCAGGGCGCTACGAGCAGTACTTC. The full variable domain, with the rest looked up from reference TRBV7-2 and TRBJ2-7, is GAGVSQSPSNKVTEKGKDVELRCDPISGHTALYWYRQSLGQGLEFLIYFQGNSAPDKSGLPSDRFSAERTGGSVSTLTIQRTQQEDSAVYLCASSLAPGRYEQYFGPGTRLTVT.

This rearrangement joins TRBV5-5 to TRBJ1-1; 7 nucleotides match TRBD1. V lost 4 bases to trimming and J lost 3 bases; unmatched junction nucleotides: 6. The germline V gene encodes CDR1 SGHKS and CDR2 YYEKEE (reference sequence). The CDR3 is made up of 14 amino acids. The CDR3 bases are TGTGCCAGCAGCGCCTATACAGGGGACACTGAAGCTTTCTTT. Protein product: CASSAYTGDTEAFF.

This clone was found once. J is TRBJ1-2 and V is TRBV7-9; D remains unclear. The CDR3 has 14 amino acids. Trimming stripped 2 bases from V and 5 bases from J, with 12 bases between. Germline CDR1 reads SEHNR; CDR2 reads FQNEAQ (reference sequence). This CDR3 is CASSLSTVNYGYTF. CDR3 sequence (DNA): TGTGCCAGCAGCTTAAGTACGGTGAATTATGGCTACACCTTC.

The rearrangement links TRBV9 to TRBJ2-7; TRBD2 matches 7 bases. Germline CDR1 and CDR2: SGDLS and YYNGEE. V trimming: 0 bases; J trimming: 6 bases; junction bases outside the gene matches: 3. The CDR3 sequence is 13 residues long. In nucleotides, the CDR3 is TGTGCCAGCAGCGTAGGTCTAGCGGTCGAGCAGTACTTC. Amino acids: CASSVGLAVEQYF.

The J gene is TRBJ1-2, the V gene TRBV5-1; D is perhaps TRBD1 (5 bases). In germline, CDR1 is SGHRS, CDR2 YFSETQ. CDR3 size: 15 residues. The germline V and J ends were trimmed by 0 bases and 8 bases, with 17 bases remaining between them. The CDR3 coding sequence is TGCGCCAGCAGCTTGGGCCAGGGCATACTGCAAGGCTACACCTTC. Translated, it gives CASSLGQGILQGYTF. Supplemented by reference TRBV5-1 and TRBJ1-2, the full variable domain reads KAGVTQTPRYLIKTRGQQVTLSCSPISGHRSVSWYQQTPGQGLQFLFEYFSETQRNKGNFPGRFSGRQFSNSRSEMNVSTLELGDSALYLCASSLGQGILQGYTFGSGTRLTVV.

CDR3 in amino acids: CAWSDTGSGWSNQPQHF. DNA of the CDR3: TGTGCCTGGAGTGACACAGGGTCGGGGTGGAGCAATCAGCCCCAGCATTTT. The chain employs TRBV30 and TRBJ1-5; D may be TRBD1 (6 bases). The V end was cut by 1 base, the J end by 1 base, with 17 bases between. This CDR3 has 17 residues. Per the germline V gene, CDR1 is GTSNPN and CDR2 is SVGIG (reference sequence).

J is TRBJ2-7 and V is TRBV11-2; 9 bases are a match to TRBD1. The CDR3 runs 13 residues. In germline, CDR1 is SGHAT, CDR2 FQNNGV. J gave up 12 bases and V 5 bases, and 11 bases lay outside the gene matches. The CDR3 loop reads CASSTGTGSLPYF. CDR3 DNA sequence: TGTGCCAGCAGCACCGGGACAGGGTCTTTACCGTACTTC.

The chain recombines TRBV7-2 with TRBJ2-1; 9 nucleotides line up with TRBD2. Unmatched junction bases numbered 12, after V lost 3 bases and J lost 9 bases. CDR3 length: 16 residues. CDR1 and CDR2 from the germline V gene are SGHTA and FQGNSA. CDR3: CASSFLAGPTVGEQFF. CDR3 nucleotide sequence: TGTGCCAGCAGCTTCCTAGCGGGGCCTACTGTGGGTGAGCAGTTCTTC.

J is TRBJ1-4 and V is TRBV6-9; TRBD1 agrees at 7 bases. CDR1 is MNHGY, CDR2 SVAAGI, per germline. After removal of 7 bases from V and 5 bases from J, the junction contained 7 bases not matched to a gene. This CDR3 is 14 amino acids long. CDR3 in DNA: TGTGCCAGCACCCCGGGACAGCCAAATGAAAAACTGTTTTTT. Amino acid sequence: CASTPGQPNEKLFF.

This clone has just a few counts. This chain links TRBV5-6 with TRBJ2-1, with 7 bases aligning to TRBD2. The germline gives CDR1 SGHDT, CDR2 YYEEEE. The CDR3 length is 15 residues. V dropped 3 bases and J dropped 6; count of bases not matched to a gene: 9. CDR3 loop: CASSWGGRAGNEQFF. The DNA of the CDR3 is TGTGCCAGCAGCTGGGGGGGGAGGGCCGGCAATGAGCAGTTCTTC.

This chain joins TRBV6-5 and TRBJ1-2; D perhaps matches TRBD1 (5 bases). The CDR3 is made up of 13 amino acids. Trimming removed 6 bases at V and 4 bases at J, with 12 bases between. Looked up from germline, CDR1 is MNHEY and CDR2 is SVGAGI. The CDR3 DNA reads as TGTGCCAGCAGCTCCAGGGTTAGCTATGGCTACACCTTC. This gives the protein CASSSRVSYGYTF.

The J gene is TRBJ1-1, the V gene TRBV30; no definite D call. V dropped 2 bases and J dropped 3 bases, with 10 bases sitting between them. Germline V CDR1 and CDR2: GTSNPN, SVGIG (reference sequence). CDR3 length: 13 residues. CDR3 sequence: CAWSLEEYTEAFF. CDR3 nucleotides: TGTGCCTGGAGTTTAGAGGAGTACACTGAAGCTTTCTTT.

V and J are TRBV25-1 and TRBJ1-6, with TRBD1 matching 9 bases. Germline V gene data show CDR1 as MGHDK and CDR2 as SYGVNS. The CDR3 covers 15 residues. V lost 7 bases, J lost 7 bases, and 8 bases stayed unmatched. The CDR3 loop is CASTQGGTGNSPLHF. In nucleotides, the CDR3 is TGTGCCAGCACCCAAGGCGGGACAGGGAATTCACCCCTCCACTTT.

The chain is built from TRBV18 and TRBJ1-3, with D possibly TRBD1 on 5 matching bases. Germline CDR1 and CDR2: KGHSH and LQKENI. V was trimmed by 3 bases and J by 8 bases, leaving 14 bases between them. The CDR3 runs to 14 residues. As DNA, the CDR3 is TGTGCCAGCTCACCCTTAGGAGGGGAGGACACCATATATTTT. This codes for CASSPLGGEDTIYF.

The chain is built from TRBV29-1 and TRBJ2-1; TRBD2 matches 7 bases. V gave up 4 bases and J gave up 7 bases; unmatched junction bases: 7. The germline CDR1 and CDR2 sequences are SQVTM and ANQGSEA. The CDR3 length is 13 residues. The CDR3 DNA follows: TGCAGCGTTGTGGGGGGGAGGGAAAATGAGCAGTTCTTC. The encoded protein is CSVVGGRENEQFF.

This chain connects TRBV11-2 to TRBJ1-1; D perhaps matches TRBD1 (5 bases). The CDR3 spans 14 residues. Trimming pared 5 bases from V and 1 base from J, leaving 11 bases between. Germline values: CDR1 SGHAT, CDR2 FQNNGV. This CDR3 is CASSPGHPNTEAFF. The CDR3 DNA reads TGTGCCAGCAGCCCCGGACACCCGAACACTGAAGCTTTCTTT. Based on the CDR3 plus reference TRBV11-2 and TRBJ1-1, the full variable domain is EAGVAQSPRYKIIEKRQSVAFWCNPISGHATLYWYQQILGQGPKLLIQFQNNGVVDDSQLPKDRFSAERLKGVDSTLKIQPAKLEDSAVYLCASSPGHPNTEAFFGQGTRLTVV.

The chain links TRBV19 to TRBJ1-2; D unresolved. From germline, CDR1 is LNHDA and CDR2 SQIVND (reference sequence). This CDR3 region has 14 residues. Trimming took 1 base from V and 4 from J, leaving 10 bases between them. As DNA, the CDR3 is TGTGCCAGTAGTATAGGAGGGTTCGGCTATGGCTACACCTTC. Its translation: CASSIGGFGYGYTF.

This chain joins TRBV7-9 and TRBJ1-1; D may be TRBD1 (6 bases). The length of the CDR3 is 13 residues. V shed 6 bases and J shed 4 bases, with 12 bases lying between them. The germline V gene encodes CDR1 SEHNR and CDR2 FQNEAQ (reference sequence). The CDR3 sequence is CASSTGHGTEAFF. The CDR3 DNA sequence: TGTGCCAGCAGTACGGGACATGGCACTGAAGCTTTCTTT.